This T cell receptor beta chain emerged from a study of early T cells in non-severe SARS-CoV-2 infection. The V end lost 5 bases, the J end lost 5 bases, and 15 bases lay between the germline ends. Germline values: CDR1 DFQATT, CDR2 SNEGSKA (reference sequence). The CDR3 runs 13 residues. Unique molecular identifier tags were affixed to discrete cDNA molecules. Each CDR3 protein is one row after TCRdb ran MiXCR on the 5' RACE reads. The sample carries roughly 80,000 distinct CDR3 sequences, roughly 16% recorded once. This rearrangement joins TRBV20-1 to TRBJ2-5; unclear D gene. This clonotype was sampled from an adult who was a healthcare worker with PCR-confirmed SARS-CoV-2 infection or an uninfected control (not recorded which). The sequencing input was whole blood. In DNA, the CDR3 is TGCAGTGCTCAAGGTGGAGTCGGGGAGACCCAGTACTTC. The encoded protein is CSAQGGVGETQYF.